This T cell receptor (beta chain) originates from a study of blood T cell repertoires in COVID-19. Study-level information: Researchers got acute and convalescent COVID-19 samples from the United States, Italy and Spain. From T cells, B-cell-depleted T cells, or PBMCs came the material, which was cDNA or gDNA.

Authors' data handling: The authors estimated nucleated cell counts from reference gene primer amplification. Sequencing was performed with immunoSEQ multiplex PCR; in TCRdb, only in-frame clones are kept and a portion is missing. From that table come the V and J calls and clone size; the DNA was used to work out D and trimming. The sample contains 150,000 to 200,000 clones, approximately 90% of which appear only once. CDR1 is MNHNY, CDR2 SVGAGI, per germline (reference sequence). The CDR3 spans 15 residues. V dropped 4 bases and J dropped 0 bases, with 10 bases sitting between them. The source is a man aged 35 to 55 with active or convalescent COVID-19. The sample taken for sequencing was peripheral blood. The chain joins TRBV6-6 to TRBJ1-5, with D maybe TRBD1 (6 bases). CDR3 in DNA: TGTGCCAGCAGTTCGACAGGTACTAGCAATCAGCCCCAGCATTTT. It encodes CASSSTGTSNQPQHF.